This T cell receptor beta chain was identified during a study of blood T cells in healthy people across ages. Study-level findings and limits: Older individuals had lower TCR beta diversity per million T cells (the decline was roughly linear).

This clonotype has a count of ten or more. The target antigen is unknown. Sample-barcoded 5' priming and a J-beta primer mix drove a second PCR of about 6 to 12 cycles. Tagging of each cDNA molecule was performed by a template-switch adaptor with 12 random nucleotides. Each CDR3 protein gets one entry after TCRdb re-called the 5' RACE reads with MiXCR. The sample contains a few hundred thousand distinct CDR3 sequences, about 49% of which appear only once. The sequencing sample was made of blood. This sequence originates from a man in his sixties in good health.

CDR3 sequence: CASSWGRLGYEQYF. DNA for the CDR3: TGTGCCAGCAGCTGGGGCAGGCTGGGCTACGAGCAGTACTTC. V gene TRBV7-9 combines with J gene TRBJ2-7, with a tentative D call TRBD1 (5 bases). The CDR3 runs 14 residues. Deletions cut 4 bases from V and 3 bases from J, with 13 bases between. Looked up from germline, CDR1 is SEHNR and CDR2 is FQNEAQ (reference sequence).